This T cell receptor (beta chain) appears in the sequencing data of a study of molecular identifiers for immune sequencing clone quantification. This clonotype was seen more than once but under ten times. The target antigen is unknown. An end of the junction does not agree with germline; a read error may underlie this. General study results and limits: Highly expanded clone sizes could end up underestimated if a barcode were shared by identical TCR molecules. Among 920,000 or so naive cells, as was reported, spiked Jurkat TCR RNA from one cell was detectable.

From germline, CDR1 is LNHNV and CDR2 YYDKDF (reference sequence). The CDR3 loop spans 14 amino acids. TCRdb reanalysed the PCR reads using MiXCR and keeps one entry per CDR3 protein. The sample lists about 68,000 distinct CDR3 sequences, 15% to 20% occurring once. Sequencing was carried out using naive CD8+ T cells from blood, with Jurkat cell RNA spiked in. Subset indicated: FACS-sorted CD8+CD4-CCR7+CD45RA+ naive T cells. The chain carries TRBV15 and TRBJ1-1, with D tentatively TRBD1 (5 bases). This TCR was sampled from a human donor in good health. Some libraries in this study had Jurkat cell RNA spiked in. The CDR3 DNA reads as TGTGCCACCAGCAATGTACTCCTGGACACTGAAGCTCTCTTT. It specifies CATSNVLLDTEALF.